The entry below describes one T cell receptor beta chain. The antigen is undetermined. The sample originates from a study of vaccination and CD4 T cells after COVID-19. Study outcomes and limitations: Within the convalescent patients, spike mono-reactivity was found in 304 of 307 vaccine-specific clones.

V lost 5 bases to trimming and J lost 2 bases; unmatched junction nucleotides: 7. This CDR3 comprises 17 residues. CDR1 is KGHDR, CDR2 SFDVKD, per germline. Treatment given: approximately nine-day PBMC culture with coronavirus spike peptide pools or control peptides (ViraFEST assay). Cultured CD4+ T cell DNA underwent sequencing with the Oncomine TCR Beta short-read assay. Cultured CD4+ T cells yielded the extracted genomic DNA. Using its own MiXCR run on the PCR reads, TCRdb lists one record per CDR3 protein. Among roughly 11,000 distinct CDR3 sequences listed, approximately 41% were seen once. The sequenced material came from CD4+ T cells from blood, cultured in vitro. The chain employs TRBV24-1 and TRBJ2-6; the match to TRBD1 covers 8 bases. The source of this sequence is a human donor who had recovered from COVID-19. The CDR3 spells CATSAPADRAGANVLTF. For the CDR3, the DNA is TGTGCCACCAGTGCACCGGCGGACAGGGCTGGGGCCAACGTCCTGACTTTC.